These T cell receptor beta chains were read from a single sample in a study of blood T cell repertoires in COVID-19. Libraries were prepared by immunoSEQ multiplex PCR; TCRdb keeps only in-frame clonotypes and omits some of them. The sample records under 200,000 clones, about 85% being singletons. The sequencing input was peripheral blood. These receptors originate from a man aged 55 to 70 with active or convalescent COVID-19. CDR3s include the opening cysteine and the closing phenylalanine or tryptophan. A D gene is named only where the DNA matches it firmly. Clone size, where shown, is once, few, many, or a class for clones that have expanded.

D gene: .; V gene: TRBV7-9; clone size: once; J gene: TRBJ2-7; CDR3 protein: CASSLQGPYEQYF; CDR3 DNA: TGTGCCAGCAGCTTACAGGGGCCCTACGAGCAGTACTTC
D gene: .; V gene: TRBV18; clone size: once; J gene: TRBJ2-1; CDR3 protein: CASSPPDFSYNEQFF; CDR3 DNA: TGTGCCAGCTCACCACCGGACTTCTCCTACAATGAGCAGTTCTTC
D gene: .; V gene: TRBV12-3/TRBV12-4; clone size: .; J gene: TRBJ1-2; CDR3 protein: CASSSGAGGYTF; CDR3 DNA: TGTGCCAGCAGTTCAGGGGCAGGGGGCTACACCTTC
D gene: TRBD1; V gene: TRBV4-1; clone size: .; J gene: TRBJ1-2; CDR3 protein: CASSQGAGTGAYGYTF; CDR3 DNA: TGCGCCAGCAGCCAGGGCGCCGGGACAGGTGCTTATGGCTACACCTTC
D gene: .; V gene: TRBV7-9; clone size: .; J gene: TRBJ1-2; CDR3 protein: CASSVPGVPGYGYTF; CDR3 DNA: TGTGCCAGCAGCGTTCCCGGGGTTCCAGGCTATGGCTACACCTTC
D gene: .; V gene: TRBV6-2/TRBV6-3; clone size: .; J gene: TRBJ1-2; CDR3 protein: CASSYRTGTSLQGYTF; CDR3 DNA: TGTGCCAGCAGTTACCGGACCGGGACTTCGTTGCAGGGCTACACCTTC
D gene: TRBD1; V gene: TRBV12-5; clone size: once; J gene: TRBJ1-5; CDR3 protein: CASGLVGGQGYQPQHF; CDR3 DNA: TGTGCTAGTGGTTTGGTTGGGGGACAGGGGTATCAGCCCCAGCATTTT
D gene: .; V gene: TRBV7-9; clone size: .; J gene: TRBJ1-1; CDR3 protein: CASSPRPGSDTEAFF; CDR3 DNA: TGTGCCAGCAGCCCCCGGCCTGGGAGCGATACTGAAGCTTTCTTT
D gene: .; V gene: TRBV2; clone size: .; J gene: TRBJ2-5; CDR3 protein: CASSGLIREETQYF; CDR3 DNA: TGTGCCAGCAGTGGTCTAATCAGGGAAGAGACCCAGTACTTC
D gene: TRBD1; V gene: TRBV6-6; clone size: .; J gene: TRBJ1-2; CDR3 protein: CASSPRSGTGGFGYTF; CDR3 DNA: TGTGCCAGCAGTCCCCGATCCGGGACAGGGGGCTTCGGCTACACCTTC
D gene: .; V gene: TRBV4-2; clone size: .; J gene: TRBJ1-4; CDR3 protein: CASSQGRTTNEKLFF; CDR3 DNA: TGTGCCAGCAGCCAAGGGAGGACAACTAATGAAAAACTGTTTTTT
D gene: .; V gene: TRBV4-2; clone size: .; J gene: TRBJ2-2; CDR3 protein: CASSQDKLAPGTGELFF; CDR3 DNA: TGTGCCAGCAGCCAAGATAAACTAGCACCGGGCACCGGGGAGCTGTTTTTT
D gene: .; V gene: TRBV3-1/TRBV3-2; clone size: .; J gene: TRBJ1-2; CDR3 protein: CASSQEGRRYGYTF; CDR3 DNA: TGTGCCAGCAGCCAAGAAGGGAGAAGGTATGGCTACACCTTC
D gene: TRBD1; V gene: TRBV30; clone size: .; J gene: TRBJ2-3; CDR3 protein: CAWSVRDRGPSDTQYF; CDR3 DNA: TGTGCCTGGAGCGTACGGGACAGGGGTCCGTCAGATACGCAGTATTTT
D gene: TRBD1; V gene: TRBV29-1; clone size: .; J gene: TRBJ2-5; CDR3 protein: CSVVRFGQDQIQETQYF; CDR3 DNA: TGCAGCGTTGTACGTTTCGGACAGGACCAAATTCAAGAGACCCAGTACTTC
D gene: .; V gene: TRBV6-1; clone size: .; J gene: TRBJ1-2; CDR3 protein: CASSEGTNYGYTF; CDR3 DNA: TGTGCCAGCAGTGAGGGGACAAACTATGGCTACACCTTC
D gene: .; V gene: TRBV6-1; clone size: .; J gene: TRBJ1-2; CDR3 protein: CASSEASGYYGYTF; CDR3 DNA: TGTGCCAGCAGTGAAGCCTCAGGGTACTATGGCTACACCTTC
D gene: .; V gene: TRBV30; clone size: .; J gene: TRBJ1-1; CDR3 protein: CAWRWRERTEAFF; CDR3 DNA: TGTGCCTGGAGGTGGAGGGAGAGGACTGAAGCTTTCTTT
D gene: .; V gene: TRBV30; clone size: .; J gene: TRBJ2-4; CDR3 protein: CAWGPNRVAKNIQYF; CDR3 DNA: TGTGCCTGGGGCCCTAACAGAGTGGCCAAAAACATTCAGTACTTC
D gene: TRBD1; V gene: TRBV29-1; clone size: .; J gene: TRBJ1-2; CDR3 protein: CSVGTIGQGFNGYTF; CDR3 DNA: TGCAGCGTTGGAACCATCGGACAGGGGTTTAATGGCTACACCTTC
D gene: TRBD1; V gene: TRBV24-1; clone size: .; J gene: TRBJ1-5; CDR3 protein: CATSDSRQGAHQPQHF; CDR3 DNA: TGTGCCACCAGTGACTCCAGACAGGGGGCGCATCAGCCCCAGCATTTT
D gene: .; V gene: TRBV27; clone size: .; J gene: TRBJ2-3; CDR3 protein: CASSGAHTQYF; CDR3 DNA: TGTGCCAGCAGTGGGGCGCATACGCAGTATTTT
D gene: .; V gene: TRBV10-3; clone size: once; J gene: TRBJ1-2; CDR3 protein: CAISESLYGYTF; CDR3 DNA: TGTGCCATCAGTGAGTCTCTCTATGGCTACACCTTC
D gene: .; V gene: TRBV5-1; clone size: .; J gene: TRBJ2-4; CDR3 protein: CASSPPSTGRAKNIQYF; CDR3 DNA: TGCGCCAGCAGCCCGCCCTCGACAGGGAGGGCCAAAAACATTCAGTACTTC
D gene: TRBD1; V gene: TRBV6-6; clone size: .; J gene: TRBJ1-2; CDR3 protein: CASSLGTAGGYTF; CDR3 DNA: TGTGCCAGCAGTCTGGGGACAGCGGGTGGCTACACCTTC
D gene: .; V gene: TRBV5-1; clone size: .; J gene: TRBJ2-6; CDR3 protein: CASSRDGSSGANVLTF; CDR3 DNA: TGCGCCAGCAGTAGAGACGGGAGCTCTGGGGCCAACGTCCTGACTTTC
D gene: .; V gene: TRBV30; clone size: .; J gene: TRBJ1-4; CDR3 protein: CAWNSGALTEKLFF; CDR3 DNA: TGTGCCTGGAATAGCGGGGCCCTTACTGAAAAACTGTTTTTT
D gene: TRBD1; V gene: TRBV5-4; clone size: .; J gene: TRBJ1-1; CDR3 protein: CASSLDRGAGTEAFF; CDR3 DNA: TGTGCCAGCAGCCTGGACAGGGGGGCGGGCACTGAAGCTTTCTTT
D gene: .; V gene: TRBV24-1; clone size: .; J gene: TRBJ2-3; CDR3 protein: CATRPDSSDTQYF; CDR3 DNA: TGTGCCACCAGGCCGGACAGTTCAGATACGCAGTATTTT
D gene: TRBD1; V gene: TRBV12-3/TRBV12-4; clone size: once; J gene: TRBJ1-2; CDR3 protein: CASSSQGFYGYTF; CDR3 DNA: TGTGCCAGCAGTTCACAGGGGTTCTATGGCTACACCTTC
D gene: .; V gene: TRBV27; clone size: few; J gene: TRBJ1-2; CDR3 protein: CASSLTGGYGYTF; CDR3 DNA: TGTGCCAGCAGTTTAACGGGGGGCTATGGCTACACCTTC
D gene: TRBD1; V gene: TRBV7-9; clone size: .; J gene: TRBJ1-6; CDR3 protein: CASSSDRGNSPLHF; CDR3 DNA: TGTGCCAGCAGCTCCGACAGGGGAAATTCACCCCTCCACTTT
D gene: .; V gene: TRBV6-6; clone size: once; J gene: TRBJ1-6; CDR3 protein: CASSYSGKTGPLHF; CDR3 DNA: TGTGCCAGCAGTTACTCGGGGAAGACAGGTCCCCTCCACTTT
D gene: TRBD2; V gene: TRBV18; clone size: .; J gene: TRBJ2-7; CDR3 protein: CASSQGRGDSYEQYF; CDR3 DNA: TGTGCCAGCTCTCAAGGGCGGGGGGACTCCTACGAGCAGTACTTC
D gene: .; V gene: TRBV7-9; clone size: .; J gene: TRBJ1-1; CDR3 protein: CASSSGARNTEAFF; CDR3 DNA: TGTGCCAGCAGCTCAGGGGCGAGGAACACTGAAGCTTTCTTT
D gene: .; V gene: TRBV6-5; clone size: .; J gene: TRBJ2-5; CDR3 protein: CASSYSDIQETQYF; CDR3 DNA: TGTGCCAGCAGTTACTCGGACATTCAAGAGACCCAGTACTTC
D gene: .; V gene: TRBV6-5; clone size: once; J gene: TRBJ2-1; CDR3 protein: CASSYPEGANNEQFF; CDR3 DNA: TGTGCCAGCAGTTACCCAGAGGGAGCGAACAATGAGCAGTTCTTC
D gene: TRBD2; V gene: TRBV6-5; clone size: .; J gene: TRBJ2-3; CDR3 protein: CASSSGTSGAGTQYF; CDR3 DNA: TGTGCCAGCAGTTCCGGGACTAGCGGGGCCGGTACGCAGTATTTT
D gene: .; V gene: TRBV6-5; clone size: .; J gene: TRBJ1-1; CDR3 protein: CASSYGGDTEAFF; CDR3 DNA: TGTGCCAGCAGTTACGGCGGGGACACTGAAGCTTTCTTT
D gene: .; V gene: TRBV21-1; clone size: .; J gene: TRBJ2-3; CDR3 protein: CASSIMGRYTDTQYF; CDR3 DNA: TGTGCCAGCAGCATAATGGGCAGATACACAGATACGCAGTATTTT
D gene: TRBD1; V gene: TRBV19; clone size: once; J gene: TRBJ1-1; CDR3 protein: CASSIVDRDTEAFF; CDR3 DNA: TGTGCCAGTAGTATAGTGGACAGGGATACTGAAGCTTTCTTT
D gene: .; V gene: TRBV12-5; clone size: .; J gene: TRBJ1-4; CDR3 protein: CASAPPGGYEKLFF; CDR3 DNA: TGTGCTAGTGCCCCGCCCGGGGGGTATGAAAAACTGTTTTTT
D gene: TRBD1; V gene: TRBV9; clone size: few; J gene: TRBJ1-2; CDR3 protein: CASSVSLGTGSSGGYTF; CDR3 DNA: TGTGCCAGCAGCGTAAGCTTGGGGACAGGGTCCTCTGGAGGCTACACCTTC
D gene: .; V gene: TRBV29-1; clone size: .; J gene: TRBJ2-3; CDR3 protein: CSVGRRDTQYF; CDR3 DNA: TGCAGCGTTGGGAGGCGGGATACGCAGTATTTT
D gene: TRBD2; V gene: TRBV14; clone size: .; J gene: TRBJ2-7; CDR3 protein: CASSQETSGVVREQYF; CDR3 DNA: TGTGCCAGCAGCCAAGAAACTAGCGGGGTCGTGCGGGAGCAGTACTTC
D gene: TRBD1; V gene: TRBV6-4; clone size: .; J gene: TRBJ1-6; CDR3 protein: CASSSGQENSPLHF; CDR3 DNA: TGTGCCAGCAGTTCGGGACAGGAAAATTCACCCCTCCACTTT
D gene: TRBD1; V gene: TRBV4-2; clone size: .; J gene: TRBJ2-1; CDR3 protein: CASSLKREDRGLNEQFF; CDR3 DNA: TGTGCCAGCAGCCTCAAAAGGGAGGACAGGGGGCTGAATGAGCAGTTCTTC